This TCR beta chain is from a study of blood T cell repertoires in COVID-19. The overall study: Whether acute or convalescent, the COVID-19 samples came from the United States, Italy and Spain. The analysed material was cDNA or gDNA that came from T cells, B-cell-depleted T cells, or PBMCs.

As processed by the authors: Nucleated cell number was recorded as an estimate derived from reference gene primer amplification. The repertoire was sequenced with immunoSEQ multiplex PCR; TCRdb's copy has only in-frame clones and lacks some. The V and J calls and clone size were taken over from that table, and D and trimming were inferred from the DNA. The sample contains roughly 70,000 clones, roughly 84% of which appear only once. CDR1 and CDR2 (germline): MNHEY, SMNVEV (reference sequence). The CDR3 runs to 12 residues. The sequenced sample was peripheral blood. The J gene is TRBJ2-7, the V gene TRBV27; 7 nucleotides agree with TRBD1. The end of the DNA fits TRBJ2-1 better, so the J call may be wrong. The sequence derives from a woman aged 60-75 years with acute or convalescent COVID-19. CDR3 bases: TGTGCCAGCAGTTCAAACGGACAGGTTCAGTTCTTC. Protein sequence: CASSSNGQVQFF.